These 16 T cell receptor beta chains were all obtained from the same sample, sequenced in a study of memory CD4+ T cells and cytomegalovirus serostatus. Single viable CD3+CD4+CD8-CD45RO+ cells were sorted as the memory CD4+ T cells. The assay was immunoSEQ multiplex PCR, and TCRdb's table has in-frame clones only and misses some. The sample records about 52,000 clones, around four fifths being singletons. Sequencing was performed on memory CD4+ T cells from blood. All receptors derive from an adult in good health and CMV-seropositive.

The chain has TRBV4-3 and TRBJ2-6, with D perhaps TRBD1 or TRBD2 (5 bases each). V was cut by 0 bases and J by 0 bases, with 15 bases left in between. The germline V gene encodes CDR1 LGHNA and CDR2 YSLEER. The CDR3 length is 19 residues. CDR3 DNA sequence: TGCGCCAGCAGCCAAGATTTTGGGGGAGTCGGCTCTGGGGCCAACGTCCTGACTTTC. Residues: CASSQDFGGVGSGANVLTF.

The J gene is TRBJ1-4, the V gene TRBV4-2, with D perhaps TRBD1 (5 bases). This CDR3 spans 16 amino acids. Deletions cut 2 bases from V and 2 bases from J, with 12 bases between. Germline V lookup: CDR1 LGHNA, CDR2 YNFKEQ. The CDR3 region is CASSQHRGRTNEKLFF. The CDR3 DNA reads TGTGCCAGCAGCCAACATCGGGGGAGGACTAATGAAAAACTGTTTTTT.

This clone was observed a single time. The chain has TRBV6-1 and TRBJ1-2, with no clear D. The CDR3 runs 16 residues. The germline V gene has CDR1 MNHNS and CDR2 SASEGT. The germline V and J ends were trimmed by 2 bases and 4 bases, with 17 bases remaining between them. In DNA, the CDR3 is TGTGCCAGCAGTGAATCGGCCACTCTAGGGATCTATGGCTACACCTTC. Translating gives CASSESATLGIYGYTF.

The chain carries TRBV6-1 and TRBJ1-2; D remains unclear. Trimming cost V 7 bases and J 1 base, with 16 bases left between them. The germline V gene has CDR1 MNHNS and CDR2 SASEGT. The CDR3 loop spans 15 amino acids. The CDR3 nucleotides read TGTGCCAGCAAAACCTCAGTATCGATTAACTATGGCTACACCTTC. Amino acids: CASKTSVSINYGYTF.

In this sample, this clone turned up a few times. The chain joins TRBV7-9 to TRBJ1-2; D is undetermined. The V end was cut by 9 bases, the J end by 3 bases, with 14 bases between. Germline V lookup: CDR1 SEHNR, CDR2 FQNEAQ (reference sequence). This CDR3 has 13 amino acids. CDR3 loop: CASSLWTDYGYTF. CDR3 bases: TGTGCCAGTTCTCTTTGGACTGACTATGGCTACACCTTC.

The chain has TRBV6-6 and TRBJ2-2; TRBD1 or TRBD2 may be the D gene (5 bases each). V was shortened by 6 bases and J by 6 bases, with 14 bases between the two germline ends. CDR1 and CDR2 from the germline V gene are MNHNY and SVGAGI (reference sequence). The length of the CDR3 is 14 residues. CDR3 amino acids: CASRRDGASGELFF. The DNA of the CDR3 is TGTGCCAGCAGGAGGGACGGGGCGTCCGGGGAGCTGTTTTTT.

This clone has a handful of counts. This chain joins TRBV5-6 and TRBJ2-7; perhaps TRBD1 as D (6 bases). This CDR3 comprises 15 residues. The V end lost 4 bases, the J end lost 1 base, and 15 bases lay between the germline ends. Germline V lookup: CDR1 SGHDT, CDR2 YYEEEE. CDR3 bases: TGTGCCAGCAGCCGAAGGGCGGACAGATCCTACGAGCAGTACTTC. This sequence encodes CASSRRADRSYEQYF.

This clone occurred once. The V call is TRBV2, the J call TRBJ1-5, with TRBD1 matching 9 bases. Per germline, CDR1 SNHLY and CDR2 FYNNEI. Trimming cost V 6 bases and J 0 bases; bases outside gene matches: 12. The CDR3 consists of 18 residues. The CDR3 nucleotides are TGTGCCAGCAGCCAAGGGACAGGGAAACGCCTTAGCAATCAGCCCCAGCATTTT. This encodes CASSQGTGKRLSNQPQHF. Variable domain in full (rest from reference TRBV2 and TRBJ1-5): EPEVTQTPSHQVTQMGQEVILRCVPISNHLYFYWYRQILGQKVEFLVSFYNNEISEKSEIFDDQFSVERPDGSNFTLKIRSTKLEDSAMYFCASSQGTGKRLSNQPQHFGDGTRLSIL.

The rearrangement links TRBV6-5 to TRBJ1-4, with TRBD1 matching 7 bases. CDR1 and CDR2 from the germline V gene are MNHEY and SVGAGI. The CDR3 spans 15 residues. V trimming: 2 bases; J trimming: 7 bases; junction bases outside the gene matches: 7. CDR3 in amino acids: CASSYGTGASEKLFF. The CDR3 DNA reads as TGTGCCAGCAGTTACGGTACAGGGGCGAGTGAAAAACTGTTTTTT.

The CDR3 DNA follows: TGTGCCAGCAGCTTTGGGGCAGATACGCAGTATTTT. Protein: CASSFGADTQYF. This rearrangement joins TRBV7-3 to TRBJ2-3; D unresolved. Germline V gene lookup returns CDR1 SGHTA and CDR2 FQGTGA. CDR3 length: 12 residues. Trimming pared 3 bases from V and 4 bases from J, leaving 5 bases between.

The CDR3 loop is CASSLDVGAVINYGYTF. The CDR3 coding sequence is TGTGCCAGCAGCTTGGATGTAGGGGCTGTTATTAACTATGGCTACACCTTC. The chain recombines TRBV5-6 with TRBJ1-2, with a weak D call TRBD1 (5 bases). CDR3 length: 17 residues. V shed 0 bases and J shed 1 base, with 16 bases lying between them. CDR1 is SGHDT and CDR2 is YYEEEE in the germline V gene.

The J gene is TRBJ2-1, the V gene TRBV2; TRBD2 is a possible D gene (6 bases). Germline assignment: CDR1 SNHLY and CDR2 FYNNEI. The V end lost 6 bases, the J end lost 5 bases, and 14 bases lay between the germline ends. The CDR3 contains 14 residues. The DNA of the CDR3 is TGTGCCAGCAGGCCGGGACTGCTCGACAATGAGCAGTTCTTC. This gives the protein CASRPGLLDNEQFF.

The chain uses TRBV6-5 and TRBJ2-7, with 9 bases identical to TRBD1. J lost 6 bases, V lost 3 bases, and 6 bases had no gene match. Germline V gene sequence: CDR1 MNHEY, CDR2 SVGAGI. The CDR3 consists of 14 residues. CDR3 nucleotides: TGTGCCAGCAGTTATATGACAGGGGGTGGCGAGCAGTACTTC. It encodes CASSYMTGGGEQYF.

J is TRBJ1-3 and V is TRBV25-1; possible D gene TRBD1, 5 bases. V lost 3 bases and J lost 0, with 15 bases in between. The germline V gene has CDR1 MGHDK and CDR2 SYGVNS. CDR3 size: 17 residues. The CDR3 protein is CASSDSRDEFSGNTIYF. The CDR3 DNA sequence: TGTGCCAGCAGTGATTCTCGGGACGAATTCTCTGGAAACACCATATATTTT.

The genes are TRBV7-6 and TRBJ1-1, with D unclear. V lost 5 bases and J lost 1, with 8 bases in between. Germline V CDR1 and CDR2: SGHVS, FNYEAQ. The CDR3 totals 13 residues. For the CDR3, the DNA is TGTGCCAGCAGCCAAGAACAGAACACTGAAGCTTTCTTT. This encodes CASSQEQNTEAFF.

The chain is built from TRBV5-1 and TRBJ1-2, with D possibly being TRBD1 (6 bases). Deletions cut 4 bases from V and 4 bases from J, with 17 bases between. Germline loops: CDR1 SGHRS, CDR2 YFSETQ. The CDR3 runs 15 residues. CDR3 DNA sequence: TGCGCCAGCAGCCGCGCAGGGGACCAAAGCTATGGCTACACCTTC. It translates to CASSRAGDQSYGYTF.